The sequence of this T cell receptor (beta chain) was determined in a study of blood T cells in healthy people across ages. This CDR3 contains 17 residues. The germline CDR1 and CDR2 sequences are GTSNPN and SVGIG (reference sequence). With 1 base removed from V and 7 bases from J, the gap between germline ends came to 20 bases. Per sample, extraction of total RNA gave at least 6 micrograms in every case. This clonotype was observed a handful of times. Its specificity is not known. PCR was performed a second time for about 7 to 12 cycles using a sample-barcoded 5' primer and a J-beta primer mix. TCRdb called the 5' RACE reads again in MiXCR, with one record for every CDR3 protein. The table shows around 1,600,000 distinct CDR3 sequences, with roughly 43% occurring only once. Overall study findings and caveats: In older individuals, TCR beta diversity per million T cells was lower, falling roughly linearly with age. Without sorted subsets, naive and antigen-experienced compartments could not be conclusively compared.

This clonotype was obtained from a woman under 30 in good health. The chain links TRBV30 to TRBJ1-6, with D tentatively TRBD1 (6 bases). Sequencing was performed on blood. DNA for the CDR3: TGTGCCTGGAGTGGGGCTGGGGGGCGCGCATGGAATTCACCCCTCCACTTT. This sequence encodes CAWSGAGGRAWNSPLHF.